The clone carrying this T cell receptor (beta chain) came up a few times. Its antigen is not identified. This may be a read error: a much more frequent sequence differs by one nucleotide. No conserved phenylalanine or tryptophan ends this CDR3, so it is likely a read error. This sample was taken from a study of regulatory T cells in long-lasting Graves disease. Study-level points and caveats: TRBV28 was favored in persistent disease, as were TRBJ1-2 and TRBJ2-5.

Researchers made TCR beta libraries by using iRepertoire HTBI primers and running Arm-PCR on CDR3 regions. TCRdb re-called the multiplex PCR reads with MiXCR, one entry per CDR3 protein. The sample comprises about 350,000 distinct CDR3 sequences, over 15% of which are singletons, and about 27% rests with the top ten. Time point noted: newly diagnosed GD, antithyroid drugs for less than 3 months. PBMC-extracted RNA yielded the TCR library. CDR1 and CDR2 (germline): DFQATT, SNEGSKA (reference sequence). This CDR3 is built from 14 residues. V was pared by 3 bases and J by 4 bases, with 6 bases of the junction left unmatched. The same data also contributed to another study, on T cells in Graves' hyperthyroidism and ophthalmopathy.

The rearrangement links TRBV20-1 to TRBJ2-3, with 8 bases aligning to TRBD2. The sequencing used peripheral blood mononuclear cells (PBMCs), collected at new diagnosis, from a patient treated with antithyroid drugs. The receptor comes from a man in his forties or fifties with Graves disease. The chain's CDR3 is CSASTGGVPDTQYL. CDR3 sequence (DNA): TGCAGTGCTAGTACCGGGGGGGTCCCAGATACGCAGTATCTT.